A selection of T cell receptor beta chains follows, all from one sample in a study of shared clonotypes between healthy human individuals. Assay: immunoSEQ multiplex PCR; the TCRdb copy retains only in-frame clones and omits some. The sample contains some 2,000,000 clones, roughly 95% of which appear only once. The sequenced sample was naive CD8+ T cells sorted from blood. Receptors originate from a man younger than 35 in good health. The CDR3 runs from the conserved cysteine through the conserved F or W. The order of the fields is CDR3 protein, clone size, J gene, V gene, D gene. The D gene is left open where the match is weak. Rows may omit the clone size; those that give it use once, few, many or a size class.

cdr3_aa: CASSSQAGASTDTQYF; clone_size: .; j_call: TRBJ2-3; v_call: TRBV13; d_call: TRBD2
cdr3_aa: CAISEQGQGGADTQYF; clone_size: .; j_call: TRBJ2-3; v_call: TRBV10-3; d_call: TRBD1
cdr3_aa: CASRAGGTTDTQYF; clone_size: once; j_call: TRBJ2-3; v_call: TRBV5-1; d_call: TRBD2
cdr3_aa: CASSTQGDYGYTF; clone_size: .; j_call: TRBJ1-2; v_call: TRBV6-5; d_call: .
cdr3_aa: CASSRDRPNEKLFF; clone_size: .; j_call: TRBJ1-4; v_call: TRBV6-5; d_call: TRBD1
cdr3_aa: CASSPIPGWATNEKLFF; clone_size: .; j_call: TRBJ1-4; v_call: TRBV27; d_call: .
cdr3_aa: CASSGSYEQYF; clone_size: .; j_call: TRBJ2-7; v_call: TRBV5-1; d_call: .
cdr3_aa: CASSIMGQGLNQPQHF; clone_size: .; j_call: TRBJ1-5; v_call: TRBV19; d_call: TRBD1
cdr3_aa: CASSLGTSGPWETQYF; clone_size: .; j_call: TRBJ2-5; v_call: TRBV7-2; d_call: TRBD2
cdr3_aa: CASSYEGLDEQYF; clone_size: .; j_call: TRBJ2-7; v_call: TRBV6-1; d_call: .
cdr3_aa: CSAEGGPSGNTIYF; clone_size: once; j_call: TRBJ1-3; v_call: TRBV29-1; d_call: .
cdr3_aa: CSAPGGTGYTF; clone_size: .; j_call: TRBJ1-2; v_call: TRBV29-1; d_call: TRBD1
cdr3_aa: CASSVVGTGNTIYF; clone_size: .; j_call: TRBJ1-3; v_call: TRBV9; d_call: .
cdr3_aa: CASSELRGPHNEQFF; clone_size: once; j_call: TRBJ2-1; v_call: TRBV10-1; d_call: TRBD1
cdr3_aa: CATLTTGPYLDETQYF; clone_size: once; j_call: TRBJ2-5; v_call: TRBV28; d_call: .
cdr3_aa: CSVETVRPGNEQFF; clone_size: .; j_call: TRBJ2-1; v_call: TRBV29-1; d_call: .
cdr3_aa: CASTSPSASATDTQYF; clone_size: once; j_call: TRBJ2-3; v_call: TRBV7-2; d_call: .
cdr3_aa: CASSTRTGSYEQYF; clone_size: once; j_call: TRBJ2-7; v_call: TRBV4-2; d_call: .
cdr3_aa: CASSPIGQGNEQYF; clone_size: few; j_call: TRBJ2-7; v_call: TRBV18; d_call: .
cdr3_aa: CASSARDTGELFF; clone_size: .; j_call: TRBJ2-2; v_call: TRBV7-9; d_call: .
cdr3_aa: CAWDGFEGNYGYTF; clone_size: .; j_call: TRBJ1-2; v_call: TRBV30; d_call: .
cdr3_aa: CASSLHGTGYYEQYF; clone_size: .; j_call: TRBJ2-7; v_call: TRBV7-9; d_call: TRBD1
cdr3_aa: CASSLAQGYTEAFF; clone_size: .; j_call: TRBJ1-1; v_call: TRBV27; d_call: TRBD1
cdr3_aa: CSHDSNTGELFF; clone_size: .; j_call: TRBJ2-2; v_call: TRBV29-1; d_call: .
cdr3_aa: CAISDGQVSLGTLTDTQYF; clone_size: .; j_call: TRBJ2-3; v_call: TRBV10-3; d_call: .
cdr3_aa: CASSRNTGGVYEQYF; clone_size: .; j_call: TRBJ2-7; v_call: TRBV4-1; d_call: TRBD2
cdr3_aa: CASSLIDGNQPQHF; clone_size: .; j_call: TRBJ1-5; v_call: TRBV28; d_call: .
cdr3_aa: CASSSGGGELFF; clone_size: .; j_call: TRBJ2-2; v_call: TRBV5-4; d_call: .
cdr3_aa: CASSGDPVPGEAFF; clone_size: .; j_call: TRBJ1-1; v_call: TRBV7-9; d_call: .
cdr3_aa: CASSQVTGPTNEKLFF; clone_size: .; j_call: TRBJ1-4; v_call: TRBV4-3; d_call: .
cdr3_aa: CASSQTLENTGELFF; clone_size: .; j_call: TRBJ2-2; v_call: TRBV5-6; d_call: .
cdr3_aa: CASSDDRGPSQETQYF; clone_size: .; j_call: TRBJ2-5; v_call: TRBV5-6; d_call: TRBD1
cdr3_aa: CASSPTGDGNTIYF; clone_size: few; j_call: TRBJ1-3; v_call: TRBV6-1; d_call: TRBD1
cdr3_aa: CASSMGFGDRYNEQFF; clone_size: .; j_call: TRBJ2-1; v_call: TRBV19; d_call: TRBD1
cdr3_aa: CASRATEAFF; clone_size: .; j_call: TRBJ1-1; v_call: TRBV28; d_call: .
cdr3_aa: CASSQTLGQPQHF; clone_size: .; j_call: TRBJ1-5; v_call: TRBV4-1; d_call: .
cdr3_aa: CASSGTKSEAFF; clone_size: .; j_call: TRBJ1-1; v_call: TRBV9; d_call: .
cdr3_aa: CASSRSSGEITDTQYF; clone_size: .; j_call: TRBJ2-3; v_call: TRBV10-2; d_call: TRBD2
cdr3_aa: CASSLEDVEAFF; clone_size: .; j_call: TRBJ1-1; v_call: TRBV5-8; d_call: .
cdr3_aa: CASSYLGLEKLFF; clone_size: .; j_call: TRBJ1-4; v_call: TRBV6-6; d_call: .
cdr3_aa: CASSPMGGYEQYF; clone_size: .; j_call: TRBJ2-7; v_call: TRBV5-6; d_call: .
cdr3_aa: CASSGEVYNSYEQYF; clone_size: .; j_call: TRBJ2-7; v_call: TRBV6-1; d_call: .
cdr3_aa: CASSSTPGTGLAGGPYEQYF; clone_size: .; j_call: TRBJ2-7; v_call: TRBV9; d_call: TRBD2
cdr3_aa: CASSLRGTVYEQYF; clone_size: .; j_call: TRBJ2-7; v_call: TRBV7-2; d_call: .
cdr3_aa: CASSQVGPAYEQYF; clone_size: .; j_call: TRBJ2-7; v_call: TRBV4-1; d_call: .
cdr3_aa: CASSGTGSEQYF; clone_size: once; j_call: TRBJ2-7; v_call: TRBV6-1; d_call: TRBD1